This T cell receptor (beta chain) is drawn from a study of early T cells in non-severe SARS-CoV-2 infection (dated by TCRdb to the early 2020s). Some background on the complete study: Bulk RNA from unsorted whole blood was used for TCR sequencing, so alpha and beta chains could not be paired. Results and caveats for the whole study, not just this receptor: VDJdb matching was skewed toward anti-spike CD8 responses, so virus-specific expansions were likely underestimated and private and CD4 specificities were missed.

Ten or more counts support this clonotype. No cognate antigen has been identified for it. The input lacks base qualities; no much larger clone sits a single base away. The method behind the library was 5' RACE. The run used a NextSeq 500. Unique molecular identifiers were attached to individual cDNA molecules in the TCR library protocol so that sequencing error and PCR bias could be corrected. Sequencing covered both TCR alpha and beta chains, and within each sample the abundances of alpha and beta sequences were tightly co-correlated. Under the source paper's analysis protocol: Decombinator V4 was used to annotate TCR sequences for V gene, J gene and CDR3. Expanded TCRs were defined as changing significantly between any two time points under a Poisson model with p below 0.0001. TCR abundances were normalised to the total number of TCRs sequenced in each sample and reported as counts per million. MAIT TCRs were defined by TRAV1-2 paired with TRAJ12, TRAJ20 or TRAJ33, and iNKT TCRs by TRAV10 paired with TRAJ18. VDJdb, accessed 1 November 2021, was searched for CMV, EBV and SARS-CoV-2 annotated TCRs, excluding TCRs annotated for multiple antigens. Starting from the raw public reads, TCRdb applied fastp trimming at Q25, assembled clones with MiXCR and retained in-frame beta chains. When rows share a CDR3 protein, they turn into one entry using the most common DNA and genes. None of the V and J calls come from the authors' own analysis; TCRdb made them. A total of some 27,000 distinct CDR3 sequences appear in this sample, around 6% of them only once. The ten largest clones add up to over 20% of the sample.

The germline V gene provides CDR1 MNHEY and CDR2 SVGEGT. Taken from cysteine to phenylalanine, the CDR3 has 12 residues. Of all the DNA, just the CDR3 is kept, 36 bases in frame from base 1. Between the V and J ends, shortened by 8 bases and 0 bases respectively, the junction contains 7 bases. Set within a cohort of healthcare workers in London, UK, this nested case-control study involved weekly PCR testing of nasopharyngeal swabs along with blood sampling. Healthcare workers were enrolled in the week of the UK lockdown, from 23 to 31 March 2020, and were followed every week for up to roughly 16 weeks.

The chain couples TRBV6-2 or TRBV6-3 to TRBJ1-1, with no confidently assigned D gene. Input material: whole blood. This receptor was identified in an adult who was a healthcare worker with PCR-confirmed SARS-CoV-2 infection or an uninfected control (not recorded which). This receptor has the CDR3 CASGIMNTEAFF. The base sequence is TGTGCCAGCGGGATTATGAACACTGAAGCTTTCTTT.